The rows below give T cell receptor beta chains drawn from one sample of a study of TIL therapy for anti-PD-1-resistant metastatic lung cancer. The method was immunoSEQ multiplex PCR; TCRdb's version includes in-frame clones alone and lacks a portion of them. The table has fewer than 65,000 clones, 80% to 90% seen once; the top ten hold nearly 3%. The sample consisted of blood, taken at baseline. The source of these receptors is a person aged 25 to 80 with non-small cell lung cancer. The CDR3 runs from the conserved cysteine through the conserved F or W. The D gene is left open where the match is weak. Some rows mark clone size as missing; the rest say once, few, many or name a class of expanded clone.

abundance	v_gene	j_gene	d_gene	CDR3nt	CDR3aa
-	TRBV4-1	TRBJ1-1	TRBD1	TGCGCCAGCAGCCGCTACGGGACAGGGGGCACTGAAGCTTTCTTT	CASSRYGTGGTEAFF
-	TRBV6-5	TRBJ2-3	-	TGTGCCAGCAGGAGGGGCGCAGATACGCAGTATTTT	CASRRGADTQYF
once	TRBV3-1/TRBV3-2	TRBJ2-1	-	TGTGCCAGCAGCCATACGCAGGGGGGTCATGAGCAGTTCTTC	CASSHTQGGHEQFF
once	TRBV18	TRBJ2-1	-	TGTGCCAGCTCACTCCGGGGGAGCTCCTACAATGAGCAGTTCTTC	CASSLRGSSYNEQFF
-	TRBV7-2	TRBJ1-2	-	TGTGCCAGCAGCAAAGACGGATACTATGGCTACACCTTC	CASSKDGYYGYTF
-	TRBV7-9	TRBJ2-2	TRBD2	TGTGCCAGCAGCTTCACACTAGCGGGACTTTCCGGGGAGCTGTTTTTT	CASSFTLAGLSGELFF
-	TRBV7-6	TRBJ2-2	TRBD1	TGTGCCAGCAGCTTAGCAGCGGCAGGGGGTGCCGGGGAGCTGTTTTTT	CASSLAAAGGAGELFF
-	TRBV7-3	TRBJ2-5	-	TGTGCCAGCAGCTTAAAGATGGCAGGGATACAAGAGACCCAGTACTTC	CASSLKMAGIQETQYF
-	TRBV18	TRBJ2-6	TRBD1	TGTGCCAGCTCTCAACAGGGGAGCTCTGGGGCCAACGTCCTGACTTTC	CASSQQGSSGANVLTF
once	TRBV13	TRBJ2-1	-	TGTGCCAGCAGCTCCGGGGGAAATGAGCAGTTCTTC	CASSSGGNEQFF
-	TRBV7-2	TRBJ2-3	TRBD2	TGTGCCAGCAGCTTAGGAATCGGGGGGGCGACAGATACGCAGTATTTT	CASSLGIGGATDTQYF
-	TRBV19	TRBJ2-2	-	TGTGCCAGTAGTATGGGGGCGGGAGTGAGGACCGGGGAGCTGTTTTTT	CASSMGAGVRTGELFF
-	TRBV7-8	TRBJ1-5	-	TGTGCCAGCAGCCATTACCAGGGCAATCAGCCCCAGCATTTT	CASSHYQGNQPQHF
-	TRBV2	TRBJ2-3	TRBD2	TGTGCCAGCAGCGAGGGGTGGCTAGCGGCCACAGATACGCAGTATTTT	CASSEGWLAATDTQYF
-	TRBV29-1	TRBJ1-2	-	TGCAGCGGGCGGGACTTAGTCGGTGGCTACACCTTC	CSGRDLVGGYTF
once	TRBV7-8	TRBJ1-5	-	TGTGCCAGCAGCCCGTACAGTGGTAAGAGGGATCAGCCCCAGCATTTT	CASSPYSGKRDQPQHF
-	TRBV10-3	TRBJ2-7	-	TGTGCCATCAGTGGTCTCGTAAGGGGCGAGCAGTACTTC	CAISGLVRGEQYF
-	TRBV10-3	TRBJ2-3	TRBD2	TGTGCCATCAGTGAGTTGGGACTAGCGGGAGTTGATAGCACAGATACGCAGTATTTT	CAISELGLAGVDSTDTQYF
-	TRBV7-9	TRBJ2-2	TRBD1	TGTGCCAGCAGCTTACAGGGGGCGACCGGGGAGCTGTTTTTT	CASSLQGATGELFF
once	TRBV5-4	TRBJ2-1	-	TGTGCCAGCAGCTTGTTAGCGCTTAGCTCCTACAATGAGCAGTTCTTC	CASSLLALSSYNEQFF
-	TRBV4-3	TRBJ2-7	TRBD2	TGCGCCAGCAGCCAGACGGGAGGCAGGTCCTACGAGCAGTACTTC	CASSQTGGRSYEQYF
-	TRBV6-2/TRBV6-3	TRBJ2-3	TRBD2	TGTGCCAGCAGTATAGAAGCGGGGGGGCGCACAGATACGCAGTATTTT	CASSIEAGGRTDTQYF
-	TRBV11-2	TRBJ2-7	-	TGTGCCAGCAGCTTAGACCTAGACCGAGCCTACGAGCAGTACTTC	CASSLDLDRAYEQYF
-	TRBV4-3	TRBJ2-5	-	TGCGCCAGCAGCCAAGGACGGGCGGCCCAAGAGACCCAGTACTTC	CASSQGRAAQETQYF
-	TRBV5-1	TRBJ2-3	-	TGCGCCAGCAGCTTGCCTACCCACACAGATACGCAGTATTTT	CASSLPTHTDTQYF
-	TRBV9	TRBJ2-2	-	TGTGCCAGCAGCGTACCCTCCTCTAGCGAGAACACCGGGGAGCTGTTTTTT	CASSVPSSSENTGELFF
-	TRBV12-5	TRBJ1-5	-	TGTGCTAGTGCCCCAAGTGGGGAGAGGAATCAGCCCCAGCATTTT	CASAPSGERNQPQHF
-	TRBV11-3	TRBJ2-3	TRBD2	TGTGCCAGCAGCATCGCGGGAGGAGATACGCAGTATTTT	CASSIAGGDTQYF
-	TRBV3-1/TRBV3-2	TRBJ2-7	-	TGTGCCAGCAGCCAAGCTCTCTTCTCCTACGAGCAGTACTTC	CASSQALFSYEQYF
-	TRBV6-6	TRBJ2-7	TRBD2	TGTGCCAGCAGTTACTCTAGCGGGGGGGGCGAGCAGTACTTC	CASSYSSGGGEQYF
-	TRBV7-3	TRBJ2-1	TRBD2	TGTGCCAGCAGCCCCGGCGGTGTCGGGGGGGCCAACAATGAGCAGTTCTTC	CASSPGGVGGANNEQFF
-	TRBV5-1	TRBJ2-1	-	TGCGCCAGCAGCTGGGGCTTCACCGCGGGAAACAATGAGCAGTTCTTC	CASSWGFTAGNNEQFF
few	TRBV28	TRBJ2-7	TRBD1	TGTGCCAGCAGCCCGGGACAGGGAAGCTCCTACGAGCAGTACTTC	CASSPGQGSSYEQYF
-	TRBV7-2	TRBJ2-3	-	TGTGCCGCCAGGGCCGGCACAGATACGCAGTATTTT	CAARAGTDTQYF
-	TRBV5-6	TRBJ1-1	-	TGTGCCAGCAGCCTGGTGGCGAATGAAGCTTTCTTT	CASSLVANEAFF
-	TRBV19	TRBJ2-2	-	TGTGCCAGTAGTCGGCCAGGCCGGGGGGAGCTGTTTTTT	CASSRPGRGELFF
-	TRBV18	TRBJ1-2	-	TGTGCCAGCTCACCTCAAGACGGCTCTAACTATGGCTACACCTTC	CASSPQDGSNYGYTF
-	TRBV29-1	TRBJ2-1	TRBD2	TGCAGCGTTGAAGGGGGGAGGGACTCCTACAATGAGCAGTTCTTC	CSVEGGRDSYNEQFF
-	TRBV30	TRBJ2-7	-	TGTGCCTGGAGTGGGGGCTACGAGCAGTACTTC	CAWSGGYEQYF
few	TRBV6-2/TRBV6-3	TRBJ2-1	-	TGTGCCAGCAGTAGGGACTTTTACAATGAGCAGTTCTTC	CASSRDFYNEQFF
-	TRBV9	TRBJ2-5	TRBD2	TGTGCCAGCAGGGCTAGCGGGGGGCCACAAGAGACCCAGTACTTC	CASRASGGPQETQYF
-	TRBV7-9	TRBJ2-1	-	TGTGCCAGCAGCTTAAAGGGGCAGGAGTACAATGAGCAGTTCTTC	CASSLKGQEYNEQFF
-	TRBV7-2	TRBJ1-5	TRBD1	TGTGCCAGCAGCTCCGGACAGGGGGCCCAGCCCCAGCATTTT	CASSSGQGAQPQHF
-	TRBV7-2	TRBJ1-4	TRBD1	TGTGCCAGCAGCCGTAGGGCGACAGGGATTGGCACTAATGAAAAACTGTTTTTT	CASSRRATGIGTNEKLFF
-	TRBV29-1	TRBJ2-3	TRBD2	TGCACCGCGGGGGGGCTTAGCACAGATACGCAGTATTTT	CTAGGLSTDTQYF
-	TRBV9	TRBJ2-3	TRBD2	TGTGCCAGCAGCCCCCGGGGTAGCGGGGGGGCTCCGGATACGCAGTATTTT	CASSPRGSGGAPDTQYF
few	TRBV2	TRBJ2-2	-	TGTGCCAGCAAAGGGGGAACCGGGGAGCTGTTTTTT	CASKGGTGELFF
-	TRBV5-1	TRBJ1-3	-	TGCGCCAGCAGCCCCCTGAACCTAGGCTCTGGAAACACCATATATTTT	CASSPLNLGSGNTIYF
-	TRBV4-1	TRBJ2-3	-	TGCGCCAGCAGCCAAGCCGGGACTTATACTAGCACAGATACGCAGTATTTT	CASSQAGTYTSTDTQYF
few	TRBV7-3	TRBJ2-2	-	TGTGCCAGCAGCTTAGGAGCCGGGGAGCTGTTTTTT	CASSLGAGELFF
-	TRBV24-1	TRBJ1-2	TRBD1	TGTGCCACCAGTGATCAGACAGGGCTCTATGGCTACACCTTC	CATSDQTGLYGYTF
-	TRBV27	TRBJ2-3	-	TGTGCCAGCAGTTTATCAGCTAGCACAGATACGCAGTATTTT	CASSLSASTDTQYF
-	TRBV28	TRBJ1-5	TRBD1	TGTGCCAGCAGGGGGACAGGGGAGAATCAGCCCCAGCATTTT	CASRGTGENQPQHF
-	TRBV5-1	TRBJ2-3	-	TGCGCCAGCAGTCATACGGGAGTGCGGGGCACAGATACGCAGTATTTT	CASSHTGVRGTDTQYF
few	TRBV7-9	TRBJ2-2	-	TGTGCCAGCTCCGTCGGAGAGACAGAAACCGGGGAGCTGTTTTTT	CASSVGETETGELFF